Below are 29 T cell receptor beta chains sequenced from a single sample in a study of blood T cell repertoires in COVID-19. TCRdb's copy holds only in-frame clones and misses some; the assay was immunoSEQ multiplex PCR. The sample holds hundreds of thousands of clones, 70% to 85% seen once. The sequenced material came from peripheral blood. These receptors originate from a woman of 80 years or more with acute or convalescent COVID-19.

This clone was seen just once. J is TRBJ2-1 and V is TRBV5-6, with D possibly TRBD1 on 5 matching bases. Trimming removed 2 bases from V and 0 bases from J, with 15 bases in between. The CDR3 is 17 residues long. Germline V gene data show CDR1 as SGHDT and CDR2 as YYEEEE. Here the CDR3 reads CASSFRKHRSSYNEQFF. DNA of the CDR3: TGTGCCAGCAGCTTTAGGAAGCACAGGAGCTCCTACAATGAGCAGTTCTTC.

To note about this clone: Other DNA sequences within the sample encode an identical CDR3. The chain joins TRBV18 to TRBJ2-5; 7 bases map to TRBD1. The CDR3 runs to 14 residues. Germline V gives CDR1 KGHSH, CDR2 LQKENI. J gave up 3 bases and V 1 base, and 2 bases lay outside the gene matches. DNA of the CDR3: TGTGCCAGCTCACCACTTGACAGGGAAGAGACCCAGTACTTC. It is translated as CASSPLDREETQYF.

This chain links TRBV7-8 with TRBJ2-1; TRBD2 agrees at 9 bases. Per the germline V gene, CDR1 is SGHVS and CDR2 is FQNEAQ. J lost 6 bases, V lost 5 bases, and 11 bases had no gene match. This CDR3 is 16 amino acids long. The CDR3 is CASSPPGLADLNEQFF. CDR3 nucleotides: TGTGCCAGCAGCCCTCCGGGACTAGCAGACCTCAATGAGCAGTTCTTC.

The CDR3 is CASSSAGLGELFF. CDR3 DNA sequence: TGTGCCAGCAGCTCGGCGGGGCTCGGGGAGCTGTTTTTT. The genes are TRBV5-6 and TRBJ2-2, with D possibly being TRBD2 (6 bases). This CDR3 region has 13 residues. Germline V CDR1 and CDR2: SGHDT, YYEEEE. Trimming took 3 bases from V and 7 from J, leaving 10 bases between them.

This rearrangement joins TRBV7-9 to TRBJ2-2, with 7 bases identical to TRBD2. Germline V gene data show CDR1 as SEHNR and CDR2 as FQNEAQ (reference sequence). Losses at the gene ends were 2 bases for V and 5 bases for J; bases not matched to a gene: 8. The CDR3 has 16 residues. The CDR3 coding sequence is TGTGCCAGCAGCTTAAGAGCCCGGGGGGAAACCGGGGAGCTGTTTTTT. Protein: CASSLRARGETGELFF. Looking up the rest from reference TRBV7-9 and TRBJ2-2 gives the full variable domain: DTGVSQNPRHKITKRGQNVTFRCDPISEHNRLYWYRQTLGQGPEFLTYFQNEAQLEKSRLLSDRFSAERPKGSFSTLEIQRTEQGDSAMYLCASSLRARGETGELFFGEGSRLTVL.

The V and J genes are TRBV5-5 and TRBJ1-3; 7 nucleotides match TRBD1. With V trimmed by 1 base and J by 0 bases, 4 bases remained unmatched. The germline gives CDR1 SGHKS, CDR2 YYEKEE (reference sequence). The CDR3 spans 16 residues. The CDR3 sequence: CASSLRDSVSGNTIYF. In nucleotides, the CDR3 is TGTGCCAGCAGCTTGAGGGACAGCGTCTCTGGAAACACCATATATTTT.

This chain uses TRBV4-2 with TRBJ2-7; D is perhaps TRBD2 (5 bases). Trimming left V 3 bases short and J 2 bases short, with 14 bases between. Germline CDR1 LGHNA, CDR2 YNFKEQ. The CDR3 runs 15 residues. The CDR3 DNA reads as TGTGCCAGCAGCCAGGAGGCGGTTAGTGCCTACGAGCAGTACTTC. Residues: CASSQEAVSAYEQYF.

This clone was detected a few times. V gene TRBV14 combines with J gene TRBJ2-3; 8 positions match TRBD1. The junction had 8 bases not matched to a gene; V was cut back by 6 bases and J by 3 bases. CDR3 length: 15 amino acids. Germline CDR1 is SGHDN and CDR2 is FVKESK. The CDR3 loop is CASRRFDRGTDTQYF. DNA for the CDR3: TGTGCCAGCAGGCGTTTTGACAGGGGAACAGATACGCAGTATTTT.

CDR3 nucleotides: TGCGCCAGCAGCTTCCAAAGCGGGAGGGCCCCGTGGAATGAGCAGTTCTTC. Translating it yields CASSFQSGRAPWNEQFF. This chain uses TRBV5-1 with TRBJ2-1, with 10 bases matching TRBD2. Looked up from germline, CDR1 is SGHRS and CDR2 is YFSETQ. Germline trimming cut 2 bases from V and 7 bases from J; bases unmatched to any gene: 12. The length of the CDR3 is 17 residues.

This chain uses TRBV5-6 with TRBJ1-3; 9 bases line up with TRBD1. V was clipped by 4 bases and J by 2 bases; unmatched bases: 1. The CDR3 spans 14 residues. Germline V gene data show CDR1 as SGHDT and CDR2 as YYEEEE. The chain's CDR3 is CASSGTGTGNTIYF. DNA of the CDR3: TGTGCCAGCAGCGGGACAGGGACTGGAAACACCATATATTTT.

This clone was found once. The chain has TRBV5-4 and TRBJ2-1; 11 nucleotides match TRBD2. The V gene's germline CDR1 is SGHNT and CDR2 YYREEE (reference sequence). The CDR3 has 15 amino acids. The J segment lost 4 bases and the V segment lost 4 bases, leaving 4 bases of the junction unmatched. The CDR3 nucleotides are TGTGCCAGCAGCGAGGGACTAGCGGAGTACAATGAGCAGTTCTTC. Its protein is CASSEGLAEYNEQFF. The variable domain in full, completed from reference TRBV5-4 and TRBJ2-1, reads ETGVTQSPTHLIKTRGQQVTLRCSSQSGHNTVSWYQQALGQGPQFIFQYYREEENGRGNFPPRFSGLQFPNYSSELNVNALELDDSALYLCASSEGLAEYNEQFFGPGTRLTVL.

V gene TRBV7-2 combines with J gene TRBJ1-3; 9 nucleotides match TRBD1. CDR1 SGHTA and CDR2 FQGNSA come from the germline V gene. CDR3 length equals 13 residues. The V gene end was trimmed by 5 bases and the J gene end by 7 bases; junction bases not matched to a gene: 3. The DNA of the CDR3 is TGTGCCAGCAGCCCCGGACAGGGGAACACCATATATTTT. It yields the protein CASSPGQGNTIYF. Based on the CDR3 plus reference TRBV7-2 and TRBJ1-3, the full variable domain is GAGVSQSPSNKVTEKGKDVELRCDPISGHTALYWYRQSLGQGLEFLIYFQGNSAPDKSGLPSDRFSAERTGGSVSTLTIQRTQQEDSAVYLCASSPGQGNTIYFGEGSWLTVV.

This chain connects TRBV6-5 to TRBJ1-6, with a weak D call TRBD1 (5 bases). Trimming pared 2 bases from V and 9 bases from J, leaving 14 bases between. Germline loops: CDR1 MNHEY, CDR2 SVGAGI. The CDR3 loop spans 15 amino acids. The CDR3 nucleotides read TGTGCCAGCAGTTACACTGCCGGGGGAAGTTCACCCCTCCACTTT. This encodes CASSYTAGGSSPLHF.

J is TRBJ1-1 and V is TRBV18, with TRBD1 as a possible D gene (6 bases). The ends were cut back, 1 base at V and 5 bases at J, with 17 bases in the middle. CDR1 KGHSH and CDR2 LQKENI come from the germline V gene. The CDR3 extends over 16 amino acids. The CDR3 DNA reads as TGTGCCAGCTCACCACGGGCAGGGGCAGAGGGGACTGAAGCTTTCTTT. This gives the protein CASSPRAGAEGTEAFF.

This chain uses TRBV29-1 with TRBJ2-1; 7 bases agree with TRBD2. The CDR3 has 16 residues. Trimming removed 0 bases from V and 5 bases from J; junction bases left unmatched: 10. Germline V gives CDR1 SQVTM, CDR2 ANQGSEA. The CDR3 DNA is TGCAGCGTTGAAGATGCGGGGAGGCTAGCGGACAATGAGCAGTTCTTC. It translates to CSVEDAGRLADNEQFF.

V is TRBV20-1 and J is TRBJ2-5; TRBD1 might be the D (5 bases). Per the germline V gene, CDR1 is DFQATT and CDR2 is SNEGSKA (reference sequence). The CDR3 sequence is 13 residues long. V was shortened by 3 bases and J by 8 bases, with 16 bases between the two germline ends. The CDR3 loop reads CSASQQDPRTQYF. The CDR3 nucleotides read TGCAGTGCTAGTCAACAGGACCCAAGAACCCAGTACTTC.

V usage is TRBV19 and J usage is TRBJ2-1; maybe TRBD1 (5 bases). Germline CDR1 reads LNHDA; CDR2 reads SQIVND (reference sequence). The CDR3 length is 15 residues. Trimming took 6 bases from V and 6 from J, leaving 18 bases between them. The CDR3 reads CASRPDSMALNEQFF. DNA of the CDR3: TGTGCCAGTAGACCAGACAGTATGGCCCTCAATGAGCAGTTCTTC.

The genes are TRBV7-2 and TRBJ2-7, with 9 bases fitting TRBD1. V shed 6 bases, J shed 3 bases, and the junction held 9 bases outside the gene matches. CDR1 SGHTA and CDR2 FQGNSA come from the germline V gene. The CDR3 sequence is 15 residues long. The CDR3 nucleotides are TGTGCCAGCAGACAACCGGGACAGGGACTCTACGAGCAGTACTTC. Its protein product is CASRQPGQGLYEQYF. The whole variable domain, remainder taken from reference TRBV7-2 and TRBJ2-7, is GAGVSQSPSNKVTEKGKDVELRCDPISGHTALYWYRQSLGQGLEFLIYFQGNSAPDKSGLPSDRFSAERTGGSVSTLTIQRTQQEDSAVYLCASRQPGQGLYEQYFGPGTRLTVT.

The sample holds one count of this clone. The chain joins TRBV5-1 to TRBJ1-4; maybe TRBD1 (6 bases). Germline V lookup: CDR1 SGHRS, CDR2 YFSETQ. The germline V and J ends were trimmed by 4 bases and 2 bases, with 9 bases remaining between them. The CDR3 runs 14 residues. This CDR3 is CASSAQGTNEKLFF. CDR3 sequence (DNA): TGCGCCAGCAGCGCACAGGGTACTAATGAAAAACTGTTTTTT.

This chain connects TRBV19 to TRBJ2-5; 10 bases line up with TRBD1. V trimming: 7 bases; J trimming: 4 bases; junction bases outside the gene matches: 3. The CDR3 has 13 amino acids. CDR1 is LNHDA and CDR2 is SQIVND in the germline V gene (reference sequence). The chain's CDR3 is CASTGTGVETQYF. The CDR3 DNA reads as TGTGCCAGTACCGGGACAGGGGTAGAGACCCAGTACTTC.

The rearrangement joins TRBV11-2 to TRBJ2-3, with 11 bases lining up with TRBD2. Losses at the gene ends were 5 bases for V and 5 bases for J; bases not matched to a gene: 12. CDR3 size: 17 residues. From germline, CDR1 is SGHAT and CDR2 FQNNGV. DNA of the CDR3: TGTGCCAGCAGCCAATCCCTTAGCGGGAGGGGAATAGATACGCAGTATTTT. This encodes CASSQSLSGRGIDTQYF. Together with reference TRBV11-2 and TRBJ2-3, the CDR3 gives the full variable domain: EAGVAQSPRYKIIEKRQSVAFWCNPISGHATLYWYQQILGQGPKLLIQFQNNGVVDDSQLPKDRFSAERLKGVDSTLKIQPAKLEDSAVYLCASSQSLSGRGIDTQYFGPGTRLTVL.

The rearrangement uses TRBV30 and TRBJ1-2; D unresolved. The germline gives CDR1 GTSNPN, CDR2 SVGIG (reference sequence). The V end was cut by 3 bases, the J end by 1 base, with 12 bases between. CDR3 length: 14 residues. CDR3 sequence: CAWRPPGSNYGYTF. In DNA form, the CDR3 reads TGTGCCTGGAGGCCCCCTGGCAGTAACTATGGCTACACCTTC.

The J gene is TRBJ2-3, the V gene TRBV7-2, with D perhaps matching TRBD2 (6 bases). Germline values: CDR1 SGHTA, CDR2 FQGNSA. Deletions cut 2 bases from V and 2 bases from J, with 14 bases between. The CDR3 spans 16 residues. The CDR3 loop is CASSLSGGALTDTQYF. Here the CDR3 DNA reads TGTGCCAGCAGCTTATCTGGCGGGGCGCTCACAGATACGCAGTATTTT.

This chain connects TRBV12-3 or TRBV12-4 to TRBJ2-1, with 13 nucleotides matching TRBD2. There are 13 residues in the CDR3. Trimming took 11 bases from V and 7 from J; bases not matched to a gene: 5. CDR3 coding DNA: TGTGCCTCCGGGACTAGCGGGGTAAATGAGCAGTTCTTC. This translates into CASGTSGVNEQFF.

The V call is TRBV7-9, the J call TRBJ2-1; D is unresolved. V was trimmed by 0 bases and J by 9 bases, leaving 6 bases between them. Germline assignment: CDR1 SEHNR and CDR2 FQNEAQ (reference sequence). The CDR3 contains 12 residues. CDR3 sequence (DNA): TGTGCCAGCAGCTTAGCGCGATCTGAGCAGTTCTTC. Its protein is CASSLARSEQFF. Complete variable domain (other parts from reference TRBV7-9 and TRBJ2-1): DTGVSQNPRHKITKRGQNVTFRCDPISEHNRLYWYRQTLGQGPEFLTYFQNEAQLEKSRLLSDRFSAERPKGSFSTLEIQRTEQGDSAMYLCASSLARSEQFFGPGTRLTVL.

The chain uses TRBV2 and TRBJ2-7, with TRBD1 matching 10 bases. The V segment lost 6 bases and the J segment 5 bases; nucleotides outside the gene matches: 7. Germline V gene lookup returns CDR1 SNHLY and CDR2 FYNNEI. The CDR3 spans 14 residues. The CDR3 coding sequence is TGTGCCAGCAGGCAGACAGGGGGCCTGGACGAGCAGTACTTC. Its translation is CASRQTGGLDEQYF.

The chain employs TRBV7-9 and TRBJ1-1; no clear D. CDR3 length equals 14 residues. CDR1 is SEHNR and CDR2 is FQNEAQ in the germline V gene (reference sequence). Trimming shortened V by 5 bases and J by 1 base, and 11 bases separated the two germline ends. The CDR3 loop is CASSRGAGNTEAFF. CDR3 DNA: TGTGCCAGCAGCCGGGGTGCGGGGAACACTGAAGCTTTCTTT.

This chain uses TRBV2 with TRBJ2-2; a weak D match, TRBD2 (6 bases). This CDR3 has 15 amino acids. From germline, CDR1 is SNHLY and CDR2 FYNNEI. Trimming cost V 6 bases and J 4 bases, with 15 bases left between them. CDR3 DNA sequence: TGTGCCAGCAGAGGGACTCTTCATGCCACCGGGGAGCTGTTTTTT. Protein sequence: CASRGTLHATGELFF.

This chain connects TRBV18 to TRBJ1-1; 9 bases fit TRBD1. The V gene's germline CDR1 is KGHSH and CDR2 LQKENI. The length of the CDR3 is 16 residues. J was trimmed by 0 bases and V by 2 bases; bases with no gene match: 4. CDR3 sequence reads: CASSPRTGALNTEAFF. CDR3 DNA sequence: TGTGCCAGCTCACCAAGGACAGGGGCCTTGAACACTGAAGCTTTCTTT.